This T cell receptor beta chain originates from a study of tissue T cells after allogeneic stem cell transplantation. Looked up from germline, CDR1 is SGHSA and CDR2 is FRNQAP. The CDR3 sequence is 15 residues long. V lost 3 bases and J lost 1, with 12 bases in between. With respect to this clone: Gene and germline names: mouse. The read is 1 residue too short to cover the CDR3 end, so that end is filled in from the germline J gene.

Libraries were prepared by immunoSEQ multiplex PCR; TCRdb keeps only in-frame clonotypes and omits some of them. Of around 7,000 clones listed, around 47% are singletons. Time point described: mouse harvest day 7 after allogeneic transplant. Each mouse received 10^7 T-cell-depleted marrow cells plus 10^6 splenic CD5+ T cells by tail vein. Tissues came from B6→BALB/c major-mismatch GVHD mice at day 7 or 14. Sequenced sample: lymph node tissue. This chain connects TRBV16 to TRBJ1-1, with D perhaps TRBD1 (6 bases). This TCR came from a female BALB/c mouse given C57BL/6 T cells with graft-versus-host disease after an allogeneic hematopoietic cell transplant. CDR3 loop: CASSFGGGGNTEVFF. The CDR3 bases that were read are TGTGCAAGCAGCTTCGGGGGCGGAGGGAACACAGAAGTCTTC.